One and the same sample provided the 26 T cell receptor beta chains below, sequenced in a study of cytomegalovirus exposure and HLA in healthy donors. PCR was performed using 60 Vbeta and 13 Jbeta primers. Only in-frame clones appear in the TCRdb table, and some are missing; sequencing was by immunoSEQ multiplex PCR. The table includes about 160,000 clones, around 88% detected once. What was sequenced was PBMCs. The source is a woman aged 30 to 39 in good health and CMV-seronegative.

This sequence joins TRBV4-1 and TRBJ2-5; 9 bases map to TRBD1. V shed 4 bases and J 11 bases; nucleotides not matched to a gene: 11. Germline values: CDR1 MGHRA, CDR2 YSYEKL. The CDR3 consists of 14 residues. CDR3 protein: CASSPGTGPWEQYF. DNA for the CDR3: TGCGCCAGCAGCCCGGGGACAGGGCCATGGGAGCAGTACTTC.

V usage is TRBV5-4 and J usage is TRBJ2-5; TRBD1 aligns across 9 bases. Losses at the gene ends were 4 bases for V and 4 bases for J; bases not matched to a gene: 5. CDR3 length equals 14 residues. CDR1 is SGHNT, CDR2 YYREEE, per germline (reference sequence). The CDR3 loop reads CASSRGQGGETQYF. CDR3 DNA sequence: TGTGCCAGCAGCAGGGGACAGGGAGGAGAGACCCAGTACTTC.

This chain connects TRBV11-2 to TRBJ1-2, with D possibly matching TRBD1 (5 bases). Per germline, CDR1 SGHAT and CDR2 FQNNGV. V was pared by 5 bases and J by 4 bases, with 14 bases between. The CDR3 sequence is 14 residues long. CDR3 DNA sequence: TGTGCCAGCAGCCAGGTCGGGGGAAGCTATGGCTACACCTTC. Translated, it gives CASSQVGGSYGYTF.

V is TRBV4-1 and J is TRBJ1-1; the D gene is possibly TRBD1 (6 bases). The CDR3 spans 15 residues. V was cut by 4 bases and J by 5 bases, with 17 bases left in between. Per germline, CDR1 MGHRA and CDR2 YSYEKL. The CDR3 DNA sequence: TGCGCCAGCAGCCCCATAGGGGGTAATAGGACTGAAGCTTTCTTT. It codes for CASSPIGGNRTEAFF.

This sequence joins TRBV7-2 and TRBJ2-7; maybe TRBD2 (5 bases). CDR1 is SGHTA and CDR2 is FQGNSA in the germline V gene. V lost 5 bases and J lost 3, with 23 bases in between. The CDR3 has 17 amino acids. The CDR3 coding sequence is TGTGCCAGCAGCCAGCTACCCCCGGGATCCTCGCGCTACGAGCAGTACTTC. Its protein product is CASSQLPPGSSRYEQYF.

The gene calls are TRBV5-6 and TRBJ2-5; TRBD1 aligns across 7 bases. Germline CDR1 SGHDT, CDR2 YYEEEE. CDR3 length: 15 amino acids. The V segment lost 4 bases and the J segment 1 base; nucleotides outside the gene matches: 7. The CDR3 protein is CASSRLTGFQETQYF. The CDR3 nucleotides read TGTGCCAGCAGCCGTCTGACAGGGTTCCAAGAGACCCAGTACTTC.

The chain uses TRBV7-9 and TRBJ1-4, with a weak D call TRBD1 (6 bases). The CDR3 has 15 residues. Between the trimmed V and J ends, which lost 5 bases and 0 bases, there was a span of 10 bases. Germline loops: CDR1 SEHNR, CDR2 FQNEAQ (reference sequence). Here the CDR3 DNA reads TGTGCCAGCAGCCAAGAGGGGGCAACTAATGAAAAACTGTTTTTT. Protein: CASSQEGATNEKLFF.

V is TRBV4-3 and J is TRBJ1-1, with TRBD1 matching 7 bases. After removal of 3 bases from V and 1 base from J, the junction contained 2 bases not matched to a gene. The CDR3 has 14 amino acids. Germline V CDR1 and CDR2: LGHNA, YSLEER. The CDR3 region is CASSQQGGNTEAFF. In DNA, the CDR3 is TGCGCCAGCAGCCAGCAGGGGGGGAACACTGAAGCTTTCTTT.

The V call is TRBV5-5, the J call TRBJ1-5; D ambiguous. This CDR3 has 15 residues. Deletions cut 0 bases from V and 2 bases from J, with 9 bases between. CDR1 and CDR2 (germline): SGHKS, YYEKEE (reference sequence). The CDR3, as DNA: TGTGCCAGCAGCTTGGCGATCGGGGGCAATCAGCCCCAGCATTTT. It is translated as CASSLAIGGNQPQHF. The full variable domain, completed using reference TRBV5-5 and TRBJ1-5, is DAGVTQSPTHLIKTRGQQVTLRCSPISGHKSVSWYQQVLGQGPQFIFQYYEKEERGRGNFPDRFSARQFPNYSSELNVNALLLGDSALYLCASSLAIGGNQPQHFGDGTRLSIL.

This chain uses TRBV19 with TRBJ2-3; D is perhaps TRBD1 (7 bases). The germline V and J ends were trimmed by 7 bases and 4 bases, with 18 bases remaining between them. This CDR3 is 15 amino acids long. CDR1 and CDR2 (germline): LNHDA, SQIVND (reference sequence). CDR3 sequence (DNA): TGTGCCAGTAACGTCGCCAGGGGGAGGTCAGATACGCAGTATTTT. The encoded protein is CASNVARGRSDTQYF.

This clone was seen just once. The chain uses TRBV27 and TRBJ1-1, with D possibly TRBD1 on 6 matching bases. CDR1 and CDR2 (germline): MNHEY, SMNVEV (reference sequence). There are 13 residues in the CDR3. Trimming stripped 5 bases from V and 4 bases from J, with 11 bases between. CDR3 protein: CASSKQGFTEAFF. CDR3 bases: TGTGCCAGCAGTAAACAGGGATTCACTGAAGCTTTCTTT.

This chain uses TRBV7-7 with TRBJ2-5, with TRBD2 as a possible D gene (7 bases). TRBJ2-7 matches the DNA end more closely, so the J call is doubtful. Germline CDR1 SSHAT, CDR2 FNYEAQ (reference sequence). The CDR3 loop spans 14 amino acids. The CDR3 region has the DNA TGTGCCAGCAGCCTAGGGGGGGTAGACTACGAGCAGTACTTC. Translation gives CASSLGGVDYEQYF.

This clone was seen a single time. CDR3: CASSLVGGRGLNPYNEQFF. For the CDR3, the DNA is TGTGCCAGCAGCTTAGTCGGGGGCAGGGGGCTAAACCCCTACAATGAGCAGTTCTTC. The V gene is TRBV11-2, the J gene TRBJ2-1; 8 bases match TRBD1. CDR3 length equals 19 residues. The V gene's germline CDR1 is SGHAT and CDR2 FQNNGV. Losses at the gene ends were 1 base for V and 2 bases for J; bases not matched to a gene: 13. Using reference TRBV11-2 and TRBJ2-1 for the parts outside the CDR3, the full variable domain is EAGVAQSPRYKIIEKRQSVAFWCNPISGHATLYWYQQILGQGPKLLIQFQNNGVVDDSQLPKDRFSAERLKGVDSTLKIQPAKLEDSAVYLCASSLVGGRGLNPYNEQFFGPGTRLTVL.

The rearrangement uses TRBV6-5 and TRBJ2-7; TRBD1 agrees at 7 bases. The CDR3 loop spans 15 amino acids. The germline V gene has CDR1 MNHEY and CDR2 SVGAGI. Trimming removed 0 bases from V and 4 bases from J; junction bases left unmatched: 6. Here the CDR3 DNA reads TGTGCCAGCAGTTACTCGGCAGGGACAGTTTACGAGCAGTACTTC. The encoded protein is CASSYSAGTVYEQYF.

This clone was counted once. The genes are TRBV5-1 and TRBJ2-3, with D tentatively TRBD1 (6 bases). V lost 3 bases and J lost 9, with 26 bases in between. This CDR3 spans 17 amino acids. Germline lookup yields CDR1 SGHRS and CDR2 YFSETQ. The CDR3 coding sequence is TGCGCCAGCAGCTGGGAGAGTTCTCTACTAAAAGGGGGAACGCAGTATTTT. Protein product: CASSWESSLLKGGTQYF.

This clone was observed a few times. CDR3: CASTRQGVEKLFF. The DNA of the CDR3 is TGTGCCAGCACCAGACAGGGAGTGGAAAAACTGTTTTTT. The rearrangement joins TRBV2 to TRBJ1-4, with 7 bases fitting TRBD1. J lost 8 bases, V lost 7 bases, and 7 bases had no gene match. Germline CDR1 reads SNHLY; CDR2 reads FYNNEI. The CDR3 length is 13 residues.

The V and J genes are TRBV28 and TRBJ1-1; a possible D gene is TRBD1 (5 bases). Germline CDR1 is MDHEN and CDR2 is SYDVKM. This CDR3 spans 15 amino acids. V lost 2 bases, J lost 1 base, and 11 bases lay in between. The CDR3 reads CASSLGGLGNTEAFF. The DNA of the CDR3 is TGTGCCAGCAGTTTAGGGGGACTGGGGAACACTGAAGCTTTCTTT.

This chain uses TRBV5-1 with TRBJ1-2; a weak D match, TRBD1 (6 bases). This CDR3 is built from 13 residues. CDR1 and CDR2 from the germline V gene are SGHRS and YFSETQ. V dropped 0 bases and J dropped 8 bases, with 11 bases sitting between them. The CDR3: CASSLDGGGGYTF. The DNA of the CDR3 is TGCGCCAGCAGCTTGGATGGGGGCGGAGGCTACACCTTC.

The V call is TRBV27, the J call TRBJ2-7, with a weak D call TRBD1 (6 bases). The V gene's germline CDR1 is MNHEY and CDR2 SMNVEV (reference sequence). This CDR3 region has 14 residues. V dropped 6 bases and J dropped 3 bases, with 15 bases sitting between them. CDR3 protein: CASREAGALYEQYF. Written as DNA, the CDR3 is TGTGCCAGCAGAGAGGCAGGGGCCCTCTACGAGCAGTACTTC.

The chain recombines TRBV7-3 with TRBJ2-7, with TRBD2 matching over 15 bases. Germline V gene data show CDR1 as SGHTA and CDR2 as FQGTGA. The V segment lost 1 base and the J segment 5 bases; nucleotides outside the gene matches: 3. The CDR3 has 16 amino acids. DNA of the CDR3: TGTGCCAGCAGCTTAATGGGACTAGCGGGAGGTCACGAGCAGTACTTC. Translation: CASSLMGLAGGHEQYF.

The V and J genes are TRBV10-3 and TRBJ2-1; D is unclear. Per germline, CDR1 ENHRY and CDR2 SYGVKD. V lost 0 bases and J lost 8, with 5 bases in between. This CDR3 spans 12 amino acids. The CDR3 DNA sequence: TGTGCCATCAGTGAGTCCTCCGATGAGCAGTTCTTC. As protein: CAISESSDEQFF.

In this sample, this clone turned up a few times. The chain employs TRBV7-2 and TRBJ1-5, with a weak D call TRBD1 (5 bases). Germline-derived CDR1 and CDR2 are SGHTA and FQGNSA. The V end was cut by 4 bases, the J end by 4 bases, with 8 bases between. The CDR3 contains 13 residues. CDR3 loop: CASSSAGNQPQHF. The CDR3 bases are TGTGCCAGCAGCTCTGCAGGGAATCAGCCCCAGCATTTT.

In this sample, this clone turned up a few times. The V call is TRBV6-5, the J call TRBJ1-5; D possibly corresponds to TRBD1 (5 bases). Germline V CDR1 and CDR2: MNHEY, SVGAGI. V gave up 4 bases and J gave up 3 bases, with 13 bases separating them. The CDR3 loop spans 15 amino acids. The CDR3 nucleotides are TGTGCCAGCAGTTGGAGACGGGGGGTCAATCAGCCCCAGCATTTT. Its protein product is CASSWRRGVNQPQHF.

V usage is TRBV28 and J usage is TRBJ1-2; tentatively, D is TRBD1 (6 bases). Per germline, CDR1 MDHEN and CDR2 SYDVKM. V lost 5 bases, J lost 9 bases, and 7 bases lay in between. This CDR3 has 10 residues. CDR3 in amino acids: CASSRGSYTF. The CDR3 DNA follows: TGTGCCAGCAGTAGGGGGAGCTACACCTTC.

Here the CDR3 DNA reads TGTGCCAGCAGCTTAGTAATCGGAGGTGAAGCTTTCTTT. It codes for CASSLVIGGEAFF. This chain connects TRBV7-6 to TRBJ1-1; D uncertain. There are 13 residues in the CDR3. The germline V gene has CDR1 SGHVS and CDR2 FNYEAQ. V was cut by 1 base and J by 7 bases, with 10 bases left in between. Full variable domain (remainder filled in from reference TRBV7-6 and TRBJ1-1): GAGVSQSPRYKVTKRGQDVALRCDPISGHVSLYWYRQALGQGPEFLTYFNYEAQQDKSGLPNDRFSAERPEGSISTLTIQRTEQRDSAMYRCASSLVIGGEAFFGQGTRLTVV.

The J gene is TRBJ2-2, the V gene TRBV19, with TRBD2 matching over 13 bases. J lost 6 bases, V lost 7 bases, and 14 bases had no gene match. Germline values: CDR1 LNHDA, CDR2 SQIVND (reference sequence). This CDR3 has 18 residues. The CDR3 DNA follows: TGTGCCAGTAATCCACTAGCGGGAGGGCCTAATGGTCCCGGGGAGCTGTTTTTT. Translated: CASNPLAGGPNGPGELFF.